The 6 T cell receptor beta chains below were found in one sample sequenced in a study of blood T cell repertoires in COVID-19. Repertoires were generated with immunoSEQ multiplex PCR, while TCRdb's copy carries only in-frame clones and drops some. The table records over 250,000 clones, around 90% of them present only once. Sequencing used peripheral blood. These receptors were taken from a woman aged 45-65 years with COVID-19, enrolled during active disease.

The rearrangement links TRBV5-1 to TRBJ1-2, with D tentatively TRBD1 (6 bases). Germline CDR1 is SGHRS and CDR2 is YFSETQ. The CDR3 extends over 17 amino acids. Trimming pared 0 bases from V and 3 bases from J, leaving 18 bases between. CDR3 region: CASSLGSTGPTYYGYTF. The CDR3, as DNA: TGCGCCAGCAGCTTGGGATCGACAGGTCCCACTTACTATGGCTACACCTTC.

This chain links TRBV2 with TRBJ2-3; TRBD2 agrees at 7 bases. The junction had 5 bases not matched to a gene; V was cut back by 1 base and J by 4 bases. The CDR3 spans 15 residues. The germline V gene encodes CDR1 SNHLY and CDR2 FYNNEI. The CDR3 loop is CASSEGTRPPDTQYF. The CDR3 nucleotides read TGTGCCAGCAGTGAAGGGACTAGACCCCCAGATACGCAGTATTTT.

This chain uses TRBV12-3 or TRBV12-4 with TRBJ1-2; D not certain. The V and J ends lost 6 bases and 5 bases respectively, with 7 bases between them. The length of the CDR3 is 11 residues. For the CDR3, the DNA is TGTGCCAGCAGGTTACCTTATGGCTACACCTTC. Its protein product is CASRLPYGYTF.

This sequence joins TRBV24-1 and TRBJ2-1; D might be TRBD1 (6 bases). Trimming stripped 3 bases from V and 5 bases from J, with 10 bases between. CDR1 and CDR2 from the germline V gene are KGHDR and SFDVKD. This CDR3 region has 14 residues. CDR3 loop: CATSDLDSNNEQFF. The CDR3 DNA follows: TGTGCCACCAGTGATCTGGACAGTAACAATGAGCAGTTCTTC.

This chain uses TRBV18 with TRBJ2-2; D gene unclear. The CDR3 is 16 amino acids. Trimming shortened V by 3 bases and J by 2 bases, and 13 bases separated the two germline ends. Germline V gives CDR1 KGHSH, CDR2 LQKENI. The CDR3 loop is CASSPEQLLNTGELFF. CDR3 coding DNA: TGTGCCAGCTCACCGGAGCAGTTACTTAACACCGGGGAGCTGTTTTTT.

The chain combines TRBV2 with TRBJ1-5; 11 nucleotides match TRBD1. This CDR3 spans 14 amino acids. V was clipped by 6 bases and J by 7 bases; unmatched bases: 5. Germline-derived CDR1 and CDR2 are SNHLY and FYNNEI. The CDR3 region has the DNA TGTGCCAGCAGGGGGACAGGGGGTGGGCAGCCCCAGCATTTT. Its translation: CASRGTGGGQPQHF.